These T cell receptor beta chains were read from a single sample in a study of PD-1 blockade in classical Hodgkin lymphoma. Only in-frame clones appear in the TCRdb table, and some are missing; sequencing was by immunoSEQ multiplex PCR. The table has tens of thousands of clones, over 90% seen once. Source material: peripheral blood mononuclear cells (PBMCs). The receptor set was obtained from a human donor with classical Hodgkin lymphoma. CDR3s include the opening cysteine and the closing phenylalanine or tryptophan. The D gene is left open where the match is weak. Not all rows give a size; the values are once, few, many and, for expanded clones, a class.

v_call: TRBV15
clone_size: few
d_call: TRBD2
j_call: TRBJ2-7
cdr3_nt: TGTGCCACCAGCAGAGATGCGGGGGGGCAGTACTTC
cdr3_aa: CATSRDAGGQYF

v_call: TRBV7-9
clone_size: NA
d_call: NA
j_call: TRBJ1-5
cdr3_nt: TGTGCCAGCAGCTTAGAGGGTGTCCAGCCCCAGCATTTT
cdr3_aa: CASSLEGVQPQHF

v_call: TRBV5-1
clone_size: NA
d_call: NA
j_call: TRBJ2-6
cdr3_nt: TGCGCCAGCAGCCAAATAACTTCGTCTGGGGCCAACGTCCTGACTTTC
cdr3_aa: CASSQITSSGANVLTF

v_call: TRBV11-3
clone_size: NA
d_call: NA
j_call: TRBJ2-3
cdr3_nt: TGTGCCAGCAGCCGGGGGCAGGGATTAGATACGCAGTATTTT
cdr3_aa: CASSRGQGLDTQYF

v_call: TRBV6-5
clone_size: NA
d_call: TRBD2
j_call: TRBJ2-4
cdr3_nt: TGTGCCAGCAGTAGAGCGGGGGTGGCCAAAAACATTCAGTACTTC
cdr3_aa: CASSRAGVAKNIQYF

v_call: TRBV9
clone_size: NA
d_call: NA
j_call: TRBJ2-3
cdr3_nt: TGTGCCAGCAGCCTTCAACAGGGAATTAGCACAGATACGCAGTATTTT
cdr3_aa: CASSLQQGISTDTQYF

v_call: TRBV11-3
clone_size: NA
d_call: NA
j_call: TRBJ2-1
cdr3_nt: TGTGCCAGCAGCTTATCCGGCACCCTCTACAATGAGCAGTTCTTC
cdr3_aa: CASSLSGTLYNEQFF

v_call: TRBV7-2
clone_size: NA
d_call: NA
j_call: TRBJ2-1
cdr3_nt: TGTGCCAGCAGCTTAGAGGTGCGGGTGTCAGGGAATGAGCAGTTCTTC
cdr3_aa: CASSLEVRVSGNEQFF

v_call: TRBV6-4
clone_size: once
d_call: TRBD1
j_call: TRBJ2-3
cdr3_nt: TGTGCCAGCAGTGACGGGGACAGGGCGACAGATACGCAGTATTTT
cdr3_aa: CASSDGDRATDTQYF

v_call: TRBV5-1
clone_size: NA
d_call: NA
j_call: TRBJ2-2
cdr3_nt: TGCGCCAGCAGCTTGGAGGGGTCCGGGGAGCTGTTTTTT
cdr3_aa: CASSLEGSGELFF

v_call: TRBV11-2
clone_size: NA
d_call: NA
j_call: TRBJ2-7
cdr3_nt: TGTGCCAGCAGCTTATCGACAGTGATAGTCTACGAGCAGTACTTC
cdr3_aa: CASSLSTVIVYEQYF

v_call: TRBV6-5
clone_size: NA
d_call: NA
j_call: TRBJ1-3
cdr3_nt: TGTGCCAGCAGTACCGGGACACTGGGAAACACCATATATTTT
cdr3_aa: CASSTGTLGNTIYF

v_call: TRBV10-3
clone_size: few
d_call: NA
j_call: TRBJ1-2
cdr3_nt: TGTGCCATACGCCGGGGGGACTATGGCTACACCTTC
cdr3_aa: CAIRRGDYGYTF

v_call: TRBV11-2
clone_size: once
d_call: NA
j_call: TRBJ1-2
cdr3_nt: TGTGCCAGCAGCTTCTCGGGGGACTATGGCTACACCTTC
cdr3_aa: CASSFSGDYGYTF

v_call: TRBV13
clone_size: NA
d_call: NA
j_call: TRBJ2-5
cdr3_nt: TGTGCCAGCAGCAAAGACTTACAAGAGACCCAGTACTTC
cdr3_aa: CASSKDLQETQYF

v_call: TRBV6-5
clone_size: NA
d_call: TRBD1
j_call: TRBJ2-5
cdr3_nt: TGTGCCAGCAGGGATGGACAGGGGGCGTCAGAGACCCAGTACTTC
cdr3_aa: CASRDGQGASETQYF